The 18 T cell receptor beta chains given below trace back to one sample, sequenced in a study of T-cell reconstitution after alpha-beta-depleted transplantation in children. Construction of the TCRbeta library involved unique molecular identifiers. TCRdb reprocessed the PCR reads via MiXCR and lists one record per CDR3 protein. This table has some 500,000 distinct CDR3 sequences, approximately 20% appearing once. The sample consisted of PBMCs from the stem cell graft donor, taken from the stem cell graft. Receptors were obtained from a human donor who donated a stem cell graft to a child with acute lymphoblastic leukemia.

The chain uses TRBV7-9 and TRBJ2-1; D perhaps matches TRBD2 (6 bases). Germline CDR1 reads SEHNR; CDR2 reads FQNEAQ (reference sequence). V gave up 5 bases and J gave up 2 bases, with 13 bases separating them. The CDR3 runs 15 residues. For the CDR3, the DNA is TGTGCCAGCAGCCCCTCCCCTAGCGCCTACAATGAGCAGTTCTTC. It translates to CASSPSPSAYNEQFF.

This clonotype came up many times. The chain has TRBV29-1 and TRBJ1-1; tentatively, D is TRBD1 (6 bases). The CDR3 covers 13 residues. Trimming took 7 bases from V and 4 from J, leaving 16 bases between them. Germline V gene lookup returns CDR1 SQVTM and CDR2 ANQGSEA. CDR3 coding DNA: TGCAGCGCGACCATTAGGGGGGTCACTGAAGCTTTCTTT. Its protein is CSATIRGVTEAFF.

This clonotype came up a few times. CDR3 protein: CASSQDNRVTEAFF. The CDR3 DNA reads TGTGCCAGCAGCCAAGATAACCGGGTCACTGAAGCTTTCTTT. The rearrangement uses TRBV3-1 and TRBJ1-1; D is unresolved. The CDR3 is 14 amino acids. Germline CDR1 reads LGHDT; CDR2 reads YNNKEL (reference sequence). V was shortened by 0 bases and J by 4 bases, with 9 bases between the two germline ends.

The chain has TRBV6-4 and TRBJ2-3, with a tentative D call TRBD2 (6 bases). V lost 0 bases and J 6 bases, leaving 10 bases between the germline ends. The CDR3 has 14 residues. Germline CDR1 reads MRHNA; CDR2 reads SNTAGT. CDR3 region: CASSDSGGADTQYF. CDR3 sequence (DNA): TGTGCCAGCAGTGACTCGGGCGGGGCGGATACGCAGTATTTT.

This clonotype has only one observation. The chain combines TRBV4-1 with TRBJ1-2; 8 bases align to TRBD1. CDR3 length: 17 residues. Germline CDR1 is MGHRA and CDR2 is YSYEKL. V lost 4 bases and J lost 9; bases outside the gene matches: 19. CDR3 sequence reads: CASSRLGQVLLSSSYTF. In DNA form, the CDR3 reads TGCGCCAGCAGCCGACTGGGACAGGTACTCTTGAGTAGTAGCTACACCTTC.

This clonotype was detected a few times. V is TRBV5-1 and J is TRBJ2-3; a weak D match, TRBD2 (6 bases). This CDR3 is built from 14 residues. The germline V gene has CDR1 SGHRS and CDR2 YFSETQ. Trimming cost V 5 bases and J 2 bases, with 12 bases left between them. CDR3 sequence (DNA): TGCGCCAGCAGGTATAGCGGAGACACAGATACGCAGTATTTT. It is translated as CASRYSGDTDTQYF.

The chain carries TRBV7-8 and TRBJ1-1; TRBD1 might be the D (5 bases). CDR3 size: 15 residues. Trimming removed 1 base at V and 1 base at J, with 10 bases between. The V gene's germline CDR1 is SGHVS and CDR2 FQNEAQ. CDR3 residues: CASSLGLGQNTEAFF. The CDR3 DNA follows: TGTGCCAGCAGCTTAGGTTTAGGACAGAACACTGAAGCTTTCTTT. Using reference TRBV7-8 and TRBJ1-1 for the parts outside the CDR3, the full variable domain is GAGVSQSPRYKVAKRGQDVALRCDPISGHVSLFWYQQALGQGPEFLTYFQNEAQLDKSGLPSDRFFAERPEGSVSTLKIQRTQQEDSAVYLCASSLGLGQNTEAFFGQGTRLTVV.

This clonotype was seen a few times. J is TRBJ2-1 and V is TRBV12-3 or TRBV12-4; 7 bases are a match to TRBD2. V trimming: 5 bases; J trimming: 7 bases; junction bases outside the gene matches: 11. CDR3 length equals 15 residues. In DNA, the CDR3 is TGTGCCAGCAGTATTTACGTCGCGGGGGATAATGAGCAGTTCTTC. Translated, it gives CASSIYVAGDNEQFF.

V is TRBV29-1 and J is TRBJ1-1, with 12 bases matching TRBD1. In germline, CDR1 is SQVTM, CDR2 ANQGSEA. CDR3 size: 14 residues. V gave up 4 bases and J gave up 9 bases; unmatched junction bases: 9. CDR3 bases: TGCAGCGTTGCCGGGACAGGGGGCCGGGTTCAAGCTTTCTTT. Residues: CSVAGTGGRVQAFF. The variable domain in full, completed from reference TRBV29-1 and TRBJ1-1, reads SAVISQKPSRDICQRGTSLTIQCQVDSQVTMMFWYRQQPGQSLTLIATANQGSEATYESGFVIDKFPISRPNLTFSTLTVSNMSPEDSSIYLCSVAGTGGRVQAFFGQGTRLTVV.

In regard to this clonotype: The CDR3 end shows no conserved phenylalanine or tryptophan, and so a read error is likely. This chain uses TRBV29-1 with TRBJ1-3; D is possibly TRBD1 (5 bases). This CDR3 comprises 14 residues. Trimming stripped 7 bases from V and 4 bases from J, with 17 bases between. Germline CDR1 reads SQVTM; CDR2 reads ANQGSEA. The CDR3 nucleotides are TGCAGCGCTTCGGGGGGACCTAAAGGAAACACCATATATTTG. Protein sequence: CSASGGPKGNTIYL.

This chain connects TRBV5-5 to TRBJ1-6, with TRBD1 as a possible D gene (5 bases). The V end lost 1 base, the J end lost 10 bases, and 21 bases lay between the germline ends. This CDR3 region has 17 residues. CDR1 is SGHKS and CDR2 is YYEKEE in the germline V gene (reference sequence). CDR3 sequence reads: CASSLIERAGRFSPLHF. The CDR3 DNA reads TGTGCCAGCAGCTTGATCGAGAGAGCAGGGCGGTTCTCACCCCTCCACTTT.

This rearrangement joins TRBV29-1 to TRBJ2-7; D is perhaps TRBD2 (5 bases). The CDR3 is 17 residues long. Trimming left V 6 bases short and J 0 bases short, with 24 bases between. The germline V gene has CDR1 SQVTM and CDR2 ANQGSEA. The CDR3 sequence: CSVTGERGRLSSYEQYF. Here the CDR3 DNA reads TGCAGCGTCACTGGGGAGAGAGGACGGCTGAGCTCCTACGAGCAGTACTTC.

The chain combines TRBV5-6 with TRBJ2-1; 10 bases match TRBD2. This CDR3 contains 15 residues. Germline V CDR1 and CDR2: SGHDT, YYEEEE. V was clipped by 5 bases and J by 6 bases; unmatched bases: 8. The DNA of the CDR3 is TGTGCCAGCAGGAACAGGACTAGCGGTTTCAATGAGCAGTTCTTC. Translating it yields CASRNRTSGFNEQFF.

The chain has TRBV5-1 and TRBJ2-1; D may be TRBD1 (6 bases). CDR3 length equals 13 residues. Trimming took 4 bases from V and 8 from J, leaving 13 bases between them. Germline values: CDR1 SGHRS, CDR2 YFSETQ. Here the CDR3 reads CASSQYPGDEQFF. In DNA, the CDR3 is TGCGCCAGCAGCCAGTACCCAGGGGATGAGCAGTTCTTC. Variable domain in full (rest from reference TRBV5-1 and TRBJ2-1): KAGVTQTPRYLIKTRGQQVTLSCSPISGHRSVSWYQQTPGQGLQFLFEYFSETQRNKGNFPGRFSGRQFSNSRSEMNVSTLELGDSALYLCASSQYPGDEQFFGPGTRLTVL.

This clonotype was counted a few times. The genes are TRBV7-2 and TRBJ2-2, with 11 bases lining up with TRBD2. The CDR3 consists of 18 residues. The germline CDR1 and CDR2 sequences are SGHTA and FQGNSA. The trim removed 6 bases at V and 5 bases at J, leaving 14 bases unmatched. The CDR3 sequence: CASSSSGRYLGVTGELFF. In nucleotides, the CDR3 is TGTGCCAGCAGTTCTAGCGGGAGGTACCTCGGAGTAACCGGGGAGCTGTTTTTT. The full variable domain, rest sourced from reference TRBV7-2 and TRBJ2-2, is GAGVSQSPSNKVTEKGKDVELRCDPISGHTALYWYRQSLGQGLEFLIYFQGNSAPDKSGLPSDRFSAERTGGSVSTLTIQRTQQEDSAVYLCASSSSGRYLGVTGELFFGEGSRLTVL.

This clonotype was seen a handful of times. V is TRBV12-3 or TRBV12-4 and J is TRBJ2-3; tentative D call: TRBD1 (6 bases). The CDR3 extends over 15 amino acids. Trimming removed 3 bases at V and 11 bases at J, with 21 bases between. Written as DNA, the CDR3 is TGTGCCAGCAGTTTGGTTCCGGGTTTGCTAGGGGGGCAGTATTTT. It specifies CASSLVPGLLGGQYF.

The rearrangement joins TRBV6-5 to TRBJ1-5; tentatively, D is TRBD1 (5 bases). The V end lost 0 bases, the J end lost 7 bases, and 19 bases lay between the germline ends. The CDR3 length is 17 residues. The germline CDR1 and CDR2 sequences are MNHEY and SVGAGI. CDR3 nucleotides: TGTGCCAGCAGTTACTCGACCTACAGGAGGCCGGGGCAGCCCCAGCATTTT. Translated: CASSYSTYRRPGQPQHF.

The chain carries TRBV13 and TRBJ2-7; D is perhaps TRBD2 (6 bases). The CDR3 spans 13 residues. V lost 6 bases, J lost 5 bases, and 14 bases lay in between. Germline V CDR1 and CDR2: PRHDT, FYEKMQ (reference sequence). CDR3 loop: CASSLGWGDEQYF. CDR3 in DNA: TGTGCCAGCAGTCTAGGATGGGGGGACGAGCAGTACTTC.